This T cell receptor beta chain derives from a study of STAT5B mutations in CD4+ large granular lymphocyte leukemia. Study-level information: Among healthy donors, a particular HLA allele went with more CDR3 'QG' motifs.

This was a survey-level run. Produced via immunoSEQ multiplex PCR; TCRdb's table is partial and in-frame only. The sample contains some 40,000 clones, 85% of which appear only once. As to this clone: The antigen is undetermined.

V gave up 2 bases and J gave up 7 bases, with 10 bases separating them. CDR1 is SGDLS, CDR2 YYNGEE, per germline. The CDR3 runs to 13 residues. General study points: Without putative leukemic clones, patient CD4-sorted repertoires remained more clonal than healthy CD4+ repertoires.

This chain connects TRBV9 to TRBJ2-1; D is unresolved. The TCR was taken from a human donor in good health. The specimen sequenced was CD4+ T cells from blood buffy coats. The CDR3 sequence: CASSVRTENEQFF. CDR3 nucleotide sequence: TGTGCCAGCAGCGTGAGGACCGAAAATGAGCAGTTCTTC.